The source of this T cell receptor (beta chain) is a study of blood T cells in healthy people across ages. Whole-study results and caveats: Per-million-T-cell TCR beta diversity fell roughly linearly with age. A conclusive naive versus antigen-experienced comparison was prevented by the unsorted PBMCs.

With a J-beta primer mix and a sample-barcoded 5' primer, a second PCR ran roughly 6 to 12 cycles. Via MiXCR, TCRdb re-called the 5' RACE reads, giving one row per CDR3 protein. Counted here are over 1,200,000 distinct CDR3 sequences, approximately 59% occurring once; the ten biggest clones make up 6.5% to 8.5%. As to this clonotype: The antigen remains unidentified.

In germline, CDR1 is SQVTM, CDR2 ANQGSEA. This CDR3 is built from 15 residues. Trimming shortened V by 6 bases and J by 0 bases, and 15 bases separated the two germline ends. In terms of origin and age, donors were healthy Caucasian individuals from Russia aged roughly 6 to 90. This clonotype was obtained from a man aged 18 to 30 in good health. V and J are TRBV29-1 and TRBJ2-1; maybe TRBD2 (6 bases). The sample taken for sequencing was blood. The CDR3 bases are TGCAGCGTAGACGGGGCCGGGAGCTCCTACAATGAGCAGTTCTTC. This codes for CSVDGAGSSYNEQFF.